This T cell receptor (beta chain) was observed in a study of blood T cells in healthy people across ages. A sample-barcoded 5' primer and a J-beta primer mix were used in a second PCR of roughly 6 to 12 cycles. Tags on each cDNA molecule came from a template-switch adaptor with 12 random nucleotides. TCRdb redid the calling of the 5' RACE reads with MiXCR, one entry per CDR3 protein. The sample shows fewer than 1.5 million distinct CDR3 sequences, about 40% of them seen only once. V was pared by 9 bases and J by 2 bases, with 15 bases of the junction left unmatched. This CDR3 region has 17 residues. Study conclusions and caveats: Unknown CMV status may confound age-related changes in expanded clones. Measured against age, TCR beta diversity per million T cells decreased in a roughly linear manner.

This clonotype was seen only a few times. Its cognate antigen is unknown. The clonotype was recovered from a woman aged 18-35 years in good health. Input material: blood. The chain combines TRBV12-3 or TRBV12-4 with TRBJ2-7, with TRBD2 identical over 11 bases. This CDR3 is CASGRMSSGGTTYEQYF. CDR3 in DNA: TGTGCCAGTGGCCGGATGTCTAGCGGGGGGACCACCTACGAGCAGTACTTC.